The sequence of this TCR beta chain was determined in a study of naive and memory T cell subsets. This clonotype appeared many times. Its specificity is not known. The treatment is: skin biopsy from PPD injection site in Mantoux-positive individual. An oligonucleotide containing a UMI was ligated to the 3' end of TCR cDNA. Tuberculin skin test biopsies were taken where PPD was injected in Mantoux-positive people. Cells were not sorted; total RNA input targeted 1 to 1000 ng. V lost 1 base and J lost 2; bases outside the gene matches: 7. Germline-derived CDR1 and CDR2 are SEHNR and FQNEAQ (reference sequence). This CDR3 spans 16 amino acids. Notes on the study in general: Far more TCRs reportedly came from tuberculin skin test site biopsies.

Four PCR rounds used nested alpha and beta constant region primers plus the SP2 primer. Alpha and beta constant region primers primed reverse transcription for blood and skin samples. TCRdb analysed the UMI-ligation and nested PCR reads with MiXCR anew, one entry per CDR3 protein. The repertoire holds about 37,000 distinct CDR3 sequences, around 10% seen once, with around 4.2% in the top ten. Sequenced here: skin, sampled from a tuberculin skin test site. The clonotype originates from an adult in good health. This sequence joins TRBV7-9 and TRBJ2-7; 8 nucleotides align to TRBD2. CDR3 in DNA: TGTGCCAGCAGCTTAGAGCGAGCGGGAGCCACCTACGAGCAGTACTTC. This codes for CASSLERAGATYEQYF.